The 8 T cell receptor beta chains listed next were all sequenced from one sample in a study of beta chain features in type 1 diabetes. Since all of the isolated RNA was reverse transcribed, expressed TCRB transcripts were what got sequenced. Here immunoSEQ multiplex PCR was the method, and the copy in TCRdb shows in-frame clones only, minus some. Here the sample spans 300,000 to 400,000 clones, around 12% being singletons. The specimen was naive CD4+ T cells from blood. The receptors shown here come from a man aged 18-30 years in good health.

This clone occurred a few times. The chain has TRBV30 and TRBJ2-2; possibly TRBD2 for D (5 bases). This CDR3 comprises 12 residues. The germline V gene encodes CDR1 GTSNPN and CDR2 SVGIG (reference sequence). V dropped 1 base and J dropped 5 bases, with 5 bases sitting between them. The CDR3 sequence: CAWSGGTGELFF. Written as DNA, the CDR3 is TGTGCCTGGAGTGGAGGGACCGGGGAGCTGTTTTTT. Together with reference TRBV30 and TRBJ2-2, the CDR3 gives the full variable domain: SQTIHQWPATLVQPVGSPLSLECTVEGTSNPNLYWYRQAAGRGLQLLFYSVGIGQISSEVPQNLSASRPQDRQFILSSKKLLLSDSGFYLCAWSGGTGELFFGEGSRLTVL.

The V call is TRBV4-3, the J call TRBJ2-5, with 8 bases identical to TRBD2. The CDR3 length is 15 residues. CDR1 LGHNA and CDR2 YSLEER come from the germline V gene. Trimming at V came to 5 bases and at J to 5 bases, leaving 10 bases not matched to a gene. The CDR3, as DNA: TGCGCCAGCAGCGTAGAGCAGCGGGGGTTGGAGACCCAGTACTTC. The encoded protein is CASSVEQRGLETQYF.

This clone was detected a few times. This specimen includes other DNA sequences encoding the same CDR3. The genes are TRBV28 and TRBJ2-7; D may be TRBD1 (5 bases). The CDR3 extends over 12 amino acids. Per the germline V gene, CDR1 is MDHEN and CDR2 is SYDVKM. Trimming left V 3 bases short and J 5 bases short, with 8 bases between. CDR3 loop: CASSFLRDEQYF. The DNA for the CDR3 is TGTGCCAGCAGTTTCCTCAGGGACGAGCAGTACTTC.

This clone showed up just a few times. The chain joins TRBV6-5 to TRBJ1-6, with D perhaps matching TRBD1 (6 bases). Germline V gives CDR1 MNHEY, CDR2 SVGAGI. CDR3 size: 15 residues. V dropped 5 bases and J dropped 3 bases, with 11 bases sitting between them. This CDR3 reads CASSPGQSYNSPLHF. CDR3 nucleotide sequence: TGTGCCAGCAGTCCAGGACAGAGCTATAATTCACCCCTCCACTTT.

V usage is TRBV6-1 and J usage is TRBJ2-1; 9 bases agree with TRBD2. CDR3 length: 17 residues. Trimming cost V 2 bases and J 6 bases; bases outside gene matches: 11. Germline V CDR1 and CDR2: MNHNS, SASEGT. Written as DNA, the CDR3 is TGTGCCAGCAGTGAATGGCGCCTAGCGGGGCTCAGCAATGAGCAGTTCTTC. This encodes CASSEWRLAGLSNEQFF.

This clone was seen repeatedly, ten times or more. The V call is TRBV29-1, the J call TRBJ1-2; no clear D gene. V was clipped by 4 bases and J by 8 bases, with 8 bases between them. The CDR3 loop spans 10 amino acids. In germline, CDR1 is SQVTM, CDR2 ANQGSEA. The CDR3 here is CSVVGNGYTF. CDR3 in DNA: TGCAGCGTTGTGGGCAACGGCTACACCTTC.

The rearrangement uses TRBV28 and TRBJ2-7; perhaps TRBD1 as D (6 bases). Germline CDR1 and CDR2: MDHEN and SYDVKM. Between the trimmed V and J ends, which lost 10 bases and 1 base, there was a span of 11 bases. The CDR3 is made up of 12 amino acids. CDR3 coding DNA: TGTGCCACCGAGGACAGTTCCTACGAGCAGTACTTC. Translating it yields CATEDSSYEQYF.

The CDR3 region is CASSQERDSQPQHF. The DNA for the CDR3 is TGTGCCAGCAGCCAAGAAAGGGACAGCCAGCCCCAGCATTTT. The rearrangement links TRBV4-2 to TRBJ1-5; 7 positions agree with TRBD1. With V trimmed by 0 bases and J by 7 bases, 3 bases remained unmatched. The CDR3 loop spans 14 amino acids. CDR1 LGHNA and CDR2 YNFKEQ come from the germline V gene.